Sequencing of this T cell receptor beta chain was carried out in a study of cytomegalovirus exposure and HLA in healthy donors (dated by TCRdb to the late 2010s). About the investigation overall: According to a later analysis, the 120 or so validation repertoires were produced on the same platform as the approximately 690 repertoires of the first cohort. The study aimed to test whether cataloging public T cell receptors could reveal signatures of past pathogen exposure. High-throughput TCR immunosequencing, statistical association of individual TCRs with disease status, and machine learning were combined to predict cytomegalovirus infection status. A separate validation cohort of 100 to 150 different subjects was used in addition to the roughly 620-subject first cohort.

The sample holds one count of this clone. Its antigen is still unknown. No much larger clone is present one base from it, and per-base qualities are unavailable. Its CDR3 holds 13 amino acids, cysteine through phenylalanine. Solely the CDR3 DNA is kept, with 39 bases framed from the first base. V drops 5 bases and J drops 1 base, leaving 8 bases in between. The germline V gene (reference sequence) supplies CDR1 SEHNR and CDR2 FQNEAQ. The method behind the library was the immunoSEQ multiplex PCR assay. The study's own analysis went as follows. A statistical classification framework was developed to diagnose cytomegalovirus status using the catalog of TCR beta chain sequences. Here the immuneACCESS table is served through TCRdb, limited to in-frame sequences with V and J called. Missing clones are a known gap in these copies; in checked studies unresolved V genes cover under half, and the rest lacks a known reason. V and J calls plus clone size are reproduced from that table; the DNA served to infer D and trimming. Across this sample there are more than 95,000 clones, with roughly nine tenths seen only once. 1.1% of the sample comes from the top ten.

Separate from the roughly 650-subject first cohort, the validation cohort of 90 to 150 subjects was the group to which the donors belonged. Paper-wide results and their limitations: In both the original and validation cohorts, the classifier was reported to diagnose cytomegalovirus status with high specificity and sensitivity. The study gave a list of 150 to 200 TCR beta chains associated with cytomegalovirus. A later analysis had no HLA typing for the validation cohort, so co-occurrence there was scored across all 130 or so repertoires. A few of the identified cytomegalovirus-associated TCR beta chains were confirmed in vitro to be specific for cytomegalovirus antigens. Most TCR sequences were observed very rarely across donors, whereas some public TCRs were present in many individuals. Of the cluster scores, approximately 94% were above 0 in a later analysis, which found that TCRs clustered in the first cohort also tended to co-occur in the 130 or so validation repertoires. It was suggested by the authors that the approach could potentially be generalized to other disease states and immunological phenotypes.

This receptor was identified in a woman aged 18-30 years in good health and CMV-seronegative. The chain is encoded by TRBV7-9 joined to TRBJ2-5; matching of 5 bases hints at TRBD2 as the D gene. Input material: PBMCs. The CDR3 region: CASSARAQETQYF. The DNA sequence reads TGTGCCAGCAGCGCGCGGGCCCAAGAGACCCAGTACTTC.